Listed below are T cell receptor beta chains from one sample, sequenced in a study of T cell responses to AZD1222 COVID-19 vaccine. Assay used: immunoSEQ multiplex PCR; TCRdb lists only in-frame clones, some missing. The table lists 95,000 to 150,000 clones, 80% to 95% of them singletons, with around 4.5% in the top ten. This specimen consisted of peripheral blood, obtained on day 0 of MenACWY control vaccination. The receptor source for this set is an adult in good health. CDR3s include the opening cysteine and the closing phenylalanine or tryptophan. D genes are given only for firm matches. Size values are once, few and many counts, or a class for expanded clones, and some rows have none.

V gene,J gene,clone size,D gene,CDR3 protein,CDR3 DNA
TRBV4-3,TRBJ2-3,-,TRBD1,CASSQEMDRDSSTDTQYF,TGCGCCAGCAGCCAAGAAATGGACCGGGACAGCAGCACAGATACGCAGTATTTT
TRBV28,TRBJ2-3,-,TRBD2,CASSLLGSGGDTQYF,TGTGCCAGCAGTTTACTGGGTAGCGGGGGGGATACGCAGTATTTT
TRBV2,TRBJ1-3,-,-,CASRRSGATGNTIYF,TGTGCCAGCAGACGCTCGGGGGCGACTGGAAACACCATATATTTT
TRBV28,TRBJ1-2,-,TRBD1,CASSFLLGGSYGYTF,TGTGCCAGCAGTTTCTTGTTAGGGGGCTCCTATGGCTACACCTTC
TRBV5-1,TRBJ1-1,-,TRBD1,CASSQDRGNTEAFF,TGCGCCAGCAGCCAGGACAGGGGGAACACTGAAGCTTTCTTT
TRBV19,TRBJ2-1,-,TRBD1,CASGTGPPGVNEQFF,TGTGCCAGTGGGACAGGACCCCCGGGAGTCAATGAGCAGTTCTTC
TRBV19,TRBJ2-5,-,TRBD1,CASSIDPDRGQETQYF,TGTGCCAGTAGTATAGACCCCGACAGGGGCCAAGAGACCCAGTACTTC
TRBV14,TRBJ1-1,-,-,CASSDLRGIGTEAFF,TGTGCCAGCAGCGACCTTCGGGGGATCGGGACTGAAGCTTTCTTT
TRBV6-5,TRBJ2-3,-,TRBD2,CASTLAGVSTDTQYF,TGTGCCAGCACCCTAGCGGGGGTTAGCACAGATACGCAGTATTTT
TRBV10-1,TRBJ1-5,-,-,CASSEPRRINNQPQHF,TGCGCCAGCAGTGAGCCACGCCGCATCAACAATCAGCCCCAGCATTTT
TRBV2,TRBJ2-7,-,TRBD1,CASSEQGETYEQYF,TGTGCCAGCAGTGAACAGGGGGAAACCTACGAGCAGTACTTC
TRBV5-8,TRBJ2-3,-,-,CASSFNGAPDTQYF,TGTGCCAGCAGCTTTAACGGGGCCCCAGATACGCAGTATTTT
TRBV9,TRBJ2-2,once,-,CASSVDGAGINTGELFF,TGTGCCAGCAGCGTAGATGGTGCGGGTATTAACACCGGGGAGCTGTTTTTT